Included here is one T cell receptor beta chain sequence, with context. Its antigen is unidentified. Sequencing was performed with immunoSEQ multiplex PCR; in TCRdb, only in-frame clones are kept and a portion is missing. The sample has hundreds of thousands of clones, approximately 95% seen once. CD45RO-negative, CCR7-selected cells formed the naive CD8 fraction, which excluded terminally differentiated effector memory CD45RA+ cells. The V gene lost 1 base and the J gene lost 0 bases, with 14 bases spanning the gap. This CDR3 region has 17 residues. Germline V CDR1 and CDR2: MNHEY, SMNVEV (reference sequence). The data stem from a study of shared clonotypes between healthy human individuals. In the study overall: Three plates were used per donor for CD4 naive, three for CD4 memory, two for CD8 naive and one for CD8 memory. Broader study findings: Among non-shared clonotypes, generation probabilities were lower than among those shared by all four donors. Since donors were few, the genetic and exposure-history diversity represented was limited. Naive CD4 clonotypes were shared across a handful of donors at roughly 4.6%.

The clonotype comes from a woman in her 30s in good health. The V call is TRBV27, the J call TRBJ2-3; D is unresolved. The sequenced material came from naive CD8+ T cells sorted from blood. CDR3 nucleotide sequence: TGTGCCAGCAGTTTATTGGCCTCCTTTACTAGCACAGATACGCAGTATTTT. It yields the protein CASSLLASFTSTDTQYF.